The 23 T cell receptor beta chains in this list originate from one sample, sequenced in a study of tumor and adjacent non-tumor tissue in lung cancer. The library came from three nested PCR rounds adapted from ARM-PCR protocols. MiXCR was run by TCRdb on the multiplex PCR reads, yielding one entry per CDR3 protein. Of 70,000 or so distinct CDR3 sequences in the sample, just under 60% are singletons; the top ten hold around 20%. No cell sorting was done before RNA was extracted from the tissue. Input material: lung tumor tissue. These receptors were taken from a man aged 50-59 years with non-small cell lung cancer.

This clonotype appeared many times. The chain carries TRBV28 and TRBJ2-2; 7 positions match TRBD2. Trimming cost V 10 bases and J 3 bases; bases outside gene matches: 14. This CDR3 has 16 amino acids. Germline values: CDR1 MDHEN, CDR2 SYDVKM. The CDR3 protein is CATSAREGGYTGELFF. DNA of the CDR3: TGTGCCACTTCAGCCAGGGAGGGAGGGTACACCGGGGAGCTGTTTTTT. Full variable domain (missing parts from reference TRBV28 and TRBJ2-2): DVKVTQSSRYLVKRTGEKVFLECVQDMDHENMFWYRQDPGLGLRLIYFSYDVKMKEKGDIPEGYSVSREKKERFSLILESASTNQTSMYLCATSAREGGYTGELFFGEGSRLTVL.

For this clonotype: Lacking the conserved final phenylalanine or tryptophan, this CDR3 likely reflects a read error. The CDR3 protein is CASSTGTSGGAQEQFS. CDR3 in DNA: TGTGCCAGCAGCACAGGAACTAGCGGGGGGGCCCAGGAGCAGTTCTCC. J is TRBJ2-1 and V is TRBV11-2; TRBD2 agrees at 13 bases. In germline, CDR1 is SGHAT, CDR2 FQNNGV. The CDR3 has 16 amino acids. The trim removed 5 bases at V and 10 bases at J, leaving 11 bases unmatched.

For this clonotype: A read error may explain this, as a much larger clone is one base away. V gene TRBV6-1 combines with J gene TRBJ2-7; no clear D gene. V was shortened by 4 bases and J by 10 bases, with 20 bases between the two germline ends. The CDR3 totals 14 residues. In germline, CDR1 is MNHNS, CDR2 SASEGT. The chain's CDR3 is CASSGFVSERIQYF. The CDR3 DNA follows: TGTGCCAGCAGTGGATTTGTATCGGAGAGGATTCAGTACTTC.

About this clonotype itself: This may stem from a read error, because a much larger clone lies one nucleotide away. The rearrangement links TRBV10-3 to TRBJ2-3, with 7 bases fitting TRBD1. Germline CDR1 ENHRY, CDR2 SYGVKD. The CDR3 has 15 residues. Here the CDR3 DNA reads TGTGCCAACAGTGTAGGAAGCAGGGGGAGCGATACGCAGTATTTT. Its translation: CANSVGSRGSDTQYF.

Details on this clonotype: A single base separates this from a much larger clone, so it may be a read error. This rearrangement joins TRBV7-8 to TRBJ2-1; 10 bases map to TRBD2. This CDR3 contains 15 residues. Germline assignment: CDR1 SGHVS and CDR2 FQNEAQ. CDR3 region: CTSNPTSGTTNEQFF. The CDR3 region has the DNA TGTACCAGCAACCCTACTAGCGGGACAACAAATGAGCAGTTCTTC.

This clonotype was counted many times. The V call is TRBV7-8, the J call TRBJ2-2, with D possibly being TRBD1 or TRBD2 (5 bases each). The germline gives CDR1 SGHVS, CDR2 FQNEAQ. The ends were cut back, 5 bases at V and 7 bases at J, with 20 bases in the middle. This CDR3 spans 16 amino acids. CDR3 sequence: CASSPRQNLGVGELFF. The CDR3 bases are TGTGCCAGCAGCCCCCGACAGAACCTGGGGGTCGGGGAGCTGTTTTTT.

Note on this clonotype: A read error may be the cause here, since a much bigger clone is one base away. The CDR3 nucleotides read TGTGCCAGCTGTACCGTAGGGAACGAGCAGTACTTC. It yields the protein CASCTVGNEQYF. The J gene is TRBJ2-7, the V gene TRBV28; D unresolved. The ends were cut back, 8 bases at V and 5 bases at J, with 13 bases in the middle. The CDR3 sequence is 12 residues long. Germline CDR1 and CDR2: MDHEN and SYDVKM.

This clonotype was seen many times. The junction departs from the called germline gene at one end, perhaps through a read error. This rearrangement joins TRBV7-9 to TRBJ2-7, with 10 bases fitting TRBD2. CDR1 is SEHNR, CDR2 FQNEAQ, per germline (reference sequence). The CDR3 is 15 amino acids. CDR3 coding DNA: TGTGCCAGCAGCTTACGAGCGGGAGGGCACGACGAGCGGTACTTC. Translating gives CASSLRAGGHDERYF.

In its sample, this clonotype was seen a few times. The rearrangement links TRBV20-1 to TRBJ2-1; unclear D gene. V lost 3 bases to trimming and J lost 12 bases, with 21 bases between them. CDR1 and CDR2 (germline): DFQATT, SNEGSKA (reference sequence). The CDR3 is 14 residues long. CDR3 in DNA: TGCAGTGCTAGCACCCCCCAAAATGGGGATGGGCAGTTCTTC. Translated: CSASTPQNGDGQFF.

Details on this clonotype: A much more abundant neighbour one base away suggests this may be a read error. This sequence joins TRBV30 and TRBJ2-7; TRBD2 agrees at 9 bases. The CDR3 consists of 14 residues. The V segment lost 7 bases and the J segment 2 bases; nucleotides outside the gene matches: 9. Looked up from germline, CDR1 is GTSNPN and CDR2 is SVGIG (reference sequence). In DNA, the CDR3 is TGTGCCTTGAATTTAGCGGGAGAGACCTACGAGCAGTACTTC. Translation gives CALNLAGETYEQYF.

Remarks on this clonotype: Since a much larger clone is just one base distant, this may be a read error. The J gene is TRBJ2-5, the V gene TRBV6-2 or TRBV6-3; D may be TRBD2 (6 bases). The germline CDR1 and CDR2 sequences are MNHEY and SVGEGT. This CDR3 has 11 residues. The CDR3 DNA is TGTGCCAGCAGTACGGGGGAGACCCAGTGCTTC. It yields the protein CASSTGETQCF.

About this clonotype itself: The junction departs from the called germline gene at one end, perhaps through a read error. The chain carries TRBV4-1 and TRBJ2-1; D assignment may be TRBD1 or TRBD2 (6 bases each). The CDR3 totals 22 residues. The V gene's germline CDR1 is MGHRA and CDR2 YSYEKL. Written as DNA, the CDR3 is TGCGCCAGTAGCCAGGTAGCCTGGCTAGGGGGAGGCCCGGGGCGACCCTACAATGCGCAGTTCTTC. Translated: CASSQVAWLGGGPGRPYNAQFF.

The sample holds many counts of this clonotype. The J gene is TRBJ1-2, the V gene TRBV29-1, with D perhaps matching TRBD1 (5 bases). CDR3 length: 12 amino acids. V lost 5 bases and J 2 bases, leaving 9 bases between the germline ends. Germline values: CDR1 SQVTM, CDR2 ANQGSEA. The CDR3 here is CSVLKGNYGYTF. The CDR3 nucleotides read TGCAGCGTTCTGAAGGGGAACTATGGCTACACCTTC.

V gene TRBV5-6 combines with J gene TRBJ1-2; D unclear. The CDR3 runs 13 residues. With 3 bases removed from V and 2 bases from J, the gap between germline ends came to 8 bases. Per the germline V gene, CDR1 is SGHDT and CDR2 is YYEEEE. Written as DNA, the CDR3 is TGTGCCAGCAGCTGGACGCCAAACTATGGCTACACCTTC. As protein: CASSWTPNYGYTF. Drawing the rest from reference TRBV5-6 and TRBJ1-2, the complete variable domain is DAGVTQSPTHLIKTRGQQVTLRCSPKSGHDTVSWYQQALGQGPQFIFQYYEEEERQRGNFPDRFSGHQFPNYSSELNVNALLLGDSALYLCASSWTPNYGYTFGSGTRLTVV.

V gene TRBV30 combines with J gene TRBJ1-5; D uncertain. This CDR3 region has 13 residues. Per germline, CDR1 GTSNPN and CDR2 SVGIG (reference sequence). Trimming pared 3 bases from V and 3 bases from J, leaving 9 bases between. CDR3 bases: TGTGCCTGGAGCTCTTCCCTCAATCAGCCCCAGCATTTT. This codes for CAWSSSLNQPQHF.

Of note for this clonotype: One end of the junction varies from germline; a read error may be responsible. This chain connects TRBV11-1 to TRBJ2-1; D remains unclear. CDR3 size: 14 residues. Germline CDR1 reads SGHAT; CDR2 reads FQDESV (reference sequence). CDR3 residues: CANSLKRTDDEQFF. The CDR3 coding sequence is TGTGCCAACAGCTTAAAACGGACGGACGATGAGCAGTTCTTC.

In the case of this clonotype: The junction differs from germline at one of its ends, possibly a read error. The chain couples TRBV11-3 to TRBJ2-3, with 8 bases lining up with TRBD2. The CDR3 is 17 residues long. CDR1 is SGHNT, CDR2 YENEEA, per germline. This CDR3 is CTSSQGTSGGIEDTQYF. CDR3 DNA sequence: TGTACCAGCAGCCAAGGGACCAGCGGGGGTATCGAAGATACGCAGTATTTT.

About this clonotype itself: A read error is possible here, since a much larger clone lies one base away. The chain recombines TRBV5-1 with TRBJ1-2; D is undetermined. Germline loops: CDR1 SGHRS, CDR2 YFSETQ. V lost 0 bases and J 5 bases, leaving 11 bases between the germline ends. There are 14 residues in the CDR3. CDR3 DNA: TGCGCCAGCAGCTTGGGCATCCCAAGATATGGCTACACCTTC. Translated, it gives CASSLGIPRYGYTF.

A word on this clonotype: Sequence at one end of the junction differs from germline and may be a read error. V is TRBV6-5 and J is TRBJ2-1, with TRBD2 matching 9 bases. The CDR3 spans 16 residues. In germline, CDR1 is MNHEY, CDR2 SVGAGI. CDR3 loop: CASIYRAGGISDGQFF. The CDR3 DNA sequence: TGTGCCAGCATTTACAGAGCGGGGGGAATCAGTGATGGGCAGTTCTTC.

This chain uses TRBV29-1 with TRBJ2-3, with D perhaps matching TRBD1 (5 bases). This CDR3 is built from 13 residues. Trimming removed 7 bases from V and 1 base from J, with 12 bases in between. CDR1 is SQVTM, CDR2 ANQGSEA, per germline. This chain's CDR3 is CSADGQGTDTQYF. The CDR3 nucleotides read TGCAGCGCCGACGGACAAGGCACAGATACGCAGTATTTT.

This clonotype was seen a handful of times. The conserved phenylalanine or tryptophan normally closing the CDR3 is absent here, so this likely arose from a read error. The chain carries TRBV29-1 and TRBJ2-7; tentative D call: TRBD1 (6 bases). Germline V gene lookup returns CDR1 SQVTM and CDR2 ANQGSEA. The CDR3 loop spans 13 amino acids. Trimming left V 4 bases short and J 4 bases short, with 14 bases between. CDR3 sequence (DNA): TGCAGCGTTGCGGTCAAGGGGGATTACGAGCAGTACCTC. Amino acids: CSVAVKGDYEQYL.

With respect to this clonotype: This CDR3 is missing its conserved last phenylalanine or tryptophan, likely due to a read error. The CDR3 spells CASSYDRGRTEAFI. CDR3 bases: TGTGCCAGCAGTTACGACAGGGGTAGAACTGAAGCTTTCATT. The J gene is TRBJ1-1, the V gene TRBV6-6; 8 positions match TRBD1. The CDR3 spans 14 residues. V lost 2 bases and J lost 5; bases outside the gene matches: 4. Germline V gene sequence: CDR1 MNHNY, CDR2 SVGAGI (reference sequence).

This clonotype was recorded at least ten times. V is TRBV10-2 and J is TRBJ1-1; perhaps TRBD1 as D (6 bases). This CDR3 has 11 residues. Deletions cut 9 bases from V and 3 bases from J, with 8 bases between. In germline, CDR1 is WSHSY, CDR2 SAAADI. The CDR3 reads CASEGDTEAFF. CDR3 sequence (DNA): TGCGCCAGTGAGGGGGACACTGAAGCTTTCTTT.